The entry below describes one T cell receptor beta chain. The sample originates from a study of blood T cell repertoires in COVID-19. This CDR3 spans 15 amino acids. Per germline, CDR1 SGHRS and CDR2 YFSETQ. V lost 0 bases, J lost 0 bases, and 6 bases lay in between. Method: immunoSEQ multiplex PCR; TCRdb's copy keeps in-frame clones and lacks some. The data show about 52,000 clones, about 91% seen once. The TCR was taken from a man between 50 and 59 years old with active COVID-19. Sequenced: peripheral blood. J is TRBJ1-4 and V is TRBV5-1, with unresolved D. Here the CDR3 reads CASSLGSTTNEKLFF. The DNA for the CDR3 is TGCGCCAGCAGCTTGGGGAGTACAACTAATGAAAAACTGTTTTTT. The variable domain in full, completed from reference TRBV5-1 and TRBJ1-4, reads KAGVTQTPRYLIKTRGQQVTLSCSPISGHRSVSWYQQTPGQGLQFLFEYFSETQRNKGNFPGRFSGRQFSNSRSEMNVSTLELGDSALYLCASSLGSTTNEKLFFGSGTQLSVL.